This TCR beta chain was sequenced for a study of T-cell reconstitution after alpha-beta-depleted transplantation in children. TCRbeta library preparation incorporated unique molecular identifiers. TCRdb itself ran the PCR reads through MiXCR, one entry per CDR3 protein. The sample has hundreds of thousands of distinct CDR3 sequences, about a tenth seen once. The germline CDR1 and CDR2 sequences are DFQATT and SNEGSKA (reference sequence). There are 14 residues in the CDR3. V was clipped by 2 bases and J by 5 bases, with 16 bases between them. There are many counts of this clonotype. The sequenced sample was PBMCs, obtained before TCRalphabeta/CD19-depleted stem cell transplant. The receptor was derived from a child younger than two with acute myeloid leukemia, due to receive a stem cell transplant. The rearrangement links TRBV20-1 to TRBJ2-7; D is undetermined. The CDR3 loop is CSARYPGPRDEQYF. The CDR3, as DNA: TGCAGTGCTAGATATCCGGGCCCTAGGGACGAGCAGTACTTC.